This T cell receptor (beta chain) is drawn from a study of T cell responses to AZD1222 COVID-19 vaccine. Germline V gene lookup returns CDR1 DFQATT and CDR2 SNEGSKA (reference sequence). Trimming took off 6 bases at V and 1 base at J, with 6 bases between the two ends. This CDR3 is built from 11 residues. This table comes from immunoSEQ multiplex PCR, and its TCRdb copy is limited to in-frame clones, with some not included. Of approximately 89,000 clones in the sample, approximately 90% were seen once. The chain recombines TRBV20-1 with TRBJ1-1; D ambiguous. This sample comprised peripheral blood, obtained 28 days after the second AZD1222 dose. This TCR was recovered from an adult who received the AZD1222 COVID-19 vaccine. Here the CDR3 reads CSATENTEAFF. CDR3 nucleotides: TGCAGTGCGACGGAGAACACTGAAGCTTTCTTT.